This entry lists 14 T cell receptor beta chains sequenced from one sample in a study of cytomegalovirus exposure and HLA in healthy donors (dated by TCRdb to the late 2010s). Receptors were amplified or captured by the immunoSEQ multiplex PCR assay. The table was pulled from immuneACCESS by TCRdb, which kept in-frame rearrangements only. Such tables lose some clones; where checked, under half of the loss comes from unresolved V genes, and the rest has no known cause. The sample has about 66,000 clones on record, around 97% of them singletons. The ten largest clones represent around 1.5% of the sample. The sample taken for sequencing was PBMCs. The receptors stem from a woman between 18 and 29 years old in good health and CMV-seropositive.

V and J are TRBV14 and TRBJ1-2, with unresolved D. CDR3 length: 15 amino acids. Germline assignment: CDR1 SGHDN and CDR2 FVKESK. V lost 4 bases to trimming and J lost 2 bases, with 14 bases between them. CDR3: CASSPSGGPNYGYTF. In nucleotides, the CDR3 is TGTGCCAGCAGCCCTTCAGGTGGGCCAAACTATGGCTACACCTTC.

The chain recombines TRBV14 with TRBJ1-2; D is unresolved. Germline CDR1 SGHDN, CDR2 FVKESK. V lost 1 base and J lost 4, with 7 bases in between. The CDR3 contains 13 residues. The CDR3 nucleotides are TGTGCCAGCAGCCAAGGGCAGGCCTATGGCTACACCTTC. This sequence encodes CASSQGQAYGYTF.

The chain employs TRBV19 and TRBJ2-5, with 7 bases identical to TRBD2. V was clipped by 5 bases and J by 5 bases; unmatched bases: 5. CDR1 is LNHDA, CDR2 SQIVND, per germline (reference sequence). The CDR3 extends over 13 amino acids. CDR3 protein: CASSVNSGETQYF. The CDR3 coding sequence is TGTGCCAGTAGTGTGAATAGCGGGGAGACCCAGTACTTC.

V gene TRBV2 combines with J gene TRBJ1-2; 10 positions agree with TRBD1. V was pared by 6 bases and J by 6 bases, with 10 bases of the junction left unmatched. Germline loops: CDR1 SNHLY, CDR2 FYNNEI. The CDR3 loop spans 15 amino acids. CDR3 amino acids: CASRKGQGNMDGYTF. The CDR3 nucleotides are TGTGCCAGCAGAAAGGGACAGGGGAATATGGATGGCTACACCTTC.

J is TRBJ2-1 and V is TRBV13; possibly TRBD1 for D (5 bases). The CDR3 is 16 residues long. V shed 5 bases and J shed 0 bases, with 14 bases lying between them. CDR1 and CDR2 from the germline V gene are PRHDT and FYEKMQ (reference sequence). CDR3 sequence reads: CASSPRRTSSYNEQFF. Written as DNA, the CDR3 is TGTGCCAGCAGCCCGCGAAGGACAAGCTCCTACAATGAGCAGTTCTTC.

CDR3 bases: TGTGCCAGCAGCGTCGCGGGAGCTGCCTACAATGAGCAGTTCTTC. Its protein product is CASSVAGAAYNEQFF. This chain uses TRBV9 with TRBJ2-1; TRBD2 agrees at 7 bases. This CDR3 is built from 15 residues. Losses at the gene ends were 2 bases for V and 2 bases for J; bases not matched to a gene: 4. Germline CDR1 is SGDLS and CDR2 is YYNGEE. Full variable domain (rest looked up from reference TRBV9 and TRBJ2-1): DSGVTQTPKHLITATGQRVTLRCSPRSGDLSVYWYQQSLDQGLQFLIQYYNGEERAKGNILERFSAQQFPDLHSELNLSSLELGDSALYFCASSVAGAAYNEQFFGPGTRLTVL.

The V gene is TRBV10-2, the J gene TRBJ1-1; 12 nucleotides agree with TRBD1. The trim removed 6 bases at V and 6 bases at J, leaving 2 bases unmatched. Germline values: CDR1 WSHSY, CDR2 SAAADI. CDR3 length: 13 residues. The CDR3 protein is CASRGQGAAEAFF. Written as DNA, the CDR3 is TGCGCCAGCAGGGGACAGGGGGCGGCTGAAGCTTTCTTT.

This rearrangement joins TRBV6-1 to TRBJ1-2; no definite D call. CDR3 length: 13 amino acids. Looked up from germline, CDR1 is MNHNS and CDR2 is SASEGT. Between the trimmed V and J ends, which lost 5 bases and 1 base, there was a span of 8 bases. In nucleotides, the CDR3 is TGTGCCAGCAGTTATGGGCATAACTATGGCTACACCTTC. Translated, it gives CASSYGHNYGYTF.

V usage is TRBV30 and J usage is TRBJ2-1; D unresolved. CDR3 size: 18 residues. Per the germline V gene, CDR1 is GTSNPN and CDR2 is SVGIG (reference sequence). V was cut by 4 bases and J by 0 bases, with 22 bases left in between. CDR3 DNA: TGTGCCTGGAAGAAAGGCAGACTCGGAATTAGCTCCTACAATGAGCAGTTCTTC. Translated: CAWKKGRLGISSYNEQFF. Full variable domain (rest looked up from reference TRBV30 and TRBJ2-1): SQTIHQWPATLVQPVGSPLSLECTVEGTSNPNLYWYRQAAGRGLQLLFYSVGIGQISSEVPQNLSASRPQDRQFILSSKKLLLSDSGFYLCAWKKGRLGISSYNEQFFGPGTRLTVL.

The CDR3 region is CASSLDGGGEKLFF. CDR3 nucleotides: TGTGCCAGCAGCTTAGACGGGGGTGGTGAAAAACTGTTTTTT. The rearrangement links TRBV7-9 to TRBJ1-4, with D perhaps TRBD1 (5 bases). Trimming cost V 1 base and J 7 bases, with 10 bases left between them. The CDR3 loop spans 14 amino acids. The germline V gene has CDR1 SEHNR and CDR2 FQNEAQ (reference sequence).

DNA for the CDR3: TGTGCCAGCAGACCCGGGACAGGCGCCCACGAGCAGTACTTC. This sequence encodes CASRPGTGAHEQYF. The rearrangement uses TRBV5-4 and TRBJ2-7, with TRBD1 identical over 8 bases. The V gene end was trimmed by 5 bases and the J gene end by 5 bases; junction bases not matched to a gene: 9. The germline gives CDR1 SGHNT, CDR2 YYREEE (reference sequence). The CDR3 has 14 residues.

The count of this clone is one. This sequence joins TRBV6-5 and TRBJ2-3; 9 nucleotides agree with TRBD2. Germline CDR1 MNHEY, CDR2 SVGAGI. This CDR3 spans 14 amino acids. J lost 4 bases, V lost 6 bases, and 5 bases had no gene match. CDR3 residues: CASRVAGVSDTQYF. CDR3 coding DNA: TGTGCCAGCAGAGTAGCGGGAGTCTCAGATACGCAGTATTTT.

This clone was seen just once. The CDR3 region has the DNA TGTGCCAGCAATCGGGGGGTTAACGGGGAGCTGTTTTTT. Residues: CASNRGVNGELFF. V is TRBV6-5 and J is TRBJ2-2, with 7 positions matching TRBD2. Germline CDR1 is MNHEY and CDR2 is SVGAGI. The ends lost 7 bases at V and 7 bases at J; junction bases unmatched: 6. The CDR3 consists of 13 residues.

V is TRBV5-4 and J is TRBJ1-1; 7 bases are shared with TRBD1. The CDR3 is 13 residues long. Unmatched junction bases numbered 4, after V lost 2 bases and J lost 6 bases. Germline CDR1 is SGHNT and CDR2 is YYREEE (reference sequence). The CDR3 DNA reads TGTGCCAGCAGCTTCGAGGGGGCACCTGAAGCTTTCTTT. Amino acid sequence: CASSFEGAPEAFF.